This T cell receptor (beta chain) was documented in a study of blood T cell repertoires in COVID-19. Per the germline V gene, CDR1 is SGHAT and CDR2 is FQNNGV. The CDR3 contains 15 residues. The J segment lost 7 bases and the V segment lost 1 base, leaving 9 bases of the junction unmatched. The protocol was immunoSEQ multiplex PCR, while the TCRdb copy is restricted to in-frame clones and leaves out a portion. The data hold roughly 250,000 clones, with approximately 91% observed a single time. This clonotype was sampled from a woman between 40 and 50 years old with acute COVID-19. The chain recombines TRBV11-2 with TRBJ1-2; 7 bases are a match to TRBD1. The sample was PBMCs or T cells enriched from blood (not recorded which). The CDR3 region is CASSLAGTGEAGYTF. The CDR3 nucleotides are TGTGCCAGCAGCTTAGCGGGTACAGGGGAGGCTGGCTACACCTTC. Variable domain in full (rest from reference TRBV11-2 and TRBJ1-2): EAGVAQSPRYKIIEKRQSVAFWCNPISGHATLYWYQQILGQGPKLLIQFQNNGVVDDSQLPKDRFSAERLKGVDSTLKIQPAKLEDSAVYLCASSLAGTGEAGYTFGSGTRLTVV.